A single sample gave rise to the 32 T cell receptor beta chains below, sequenced in a study of blood T cell repertoires in COVID-19. Data came from immunoSEQ multiplex PCR; TCRdb stores just in-frame clones and leaves some out. The data show 170,000 or so clones, roughly 87% seen once. Sequenced input: PBMCs or T cells enriched from blood (not recorded which). These receptors were obtained from a woman between 45 and 60 years old who had recovered from COVID-19.

The V call is TRBV18, the J call TRBJ1-2, with a possible D match to TRBD1 (5 bases). V was shortened by 4 bases and J by 3 bases, with 12 bases between the two germline ends. This CDR3 has 14 residues. Germline V gives CDR1 KGHSH, CDR2 LQKENI. The CDR3 here is CASSRQQGDYGYTF. In DNA, the CDR3 is TGTGCCAGCTCACGGCAGCAGGGCGACTATGGCTACACCTTC.

The CDR3 DNA sequence: TGTGCCAGTAGTATAGGCCCGACAGGGTTCTACAATGAGCAGTTCTTC. This sequence encodes CASSIGPTGFYNEQFF. The rearrangement uses TRBV19 and TRBJ2-1, with 7 nucleotides matching TRBD1. CDR1 is LNHDA, CDR2 SQIVND, per germline (reference sequence). The V gene end was trimmed by 1 base and the J gene end by 3 bases; junction bases not matched to a gene: 6. CDR3 length equals 16 residues.

The chain links TRBV6-5 to TRBJ1-1; TRBD1 agrees at 7 bases. This CDR3 is 12 amino acids long. V dropped 6 bases and J dropped 11; count of bases not matched to a gene: 9. Germline CDR1 MNHEY, CDR2 SVGAGI. The CDR3 is CASRLETGKAFF. The CDR3 DNA reads TGTGCCAGCAGGTTAGAGACAGGGAAGGCTTTCTTT.

The rearrangement uses TRBV5-6 and TRBJ1-2; the match to TRBD1 covers 7 bases. Germline V CDR1 and CDR2: SGHDT, YYEEEE. The V and J ends lost 3 bases and 5 bases, in that order; junction bases with no gene match: 7. This CDR3 region has 14 residues. CDR3 protein: CASSSGTARYGYTF. The DNA for the CDR3 is TGTGCCAGCAGCTCCGGGACAGCCCGATATGGCTACACCTTC. Full variable domain (outside the CDR3, taken from reference TRBV5-6 and TRBJ1-2): DAGVTQSPTHLIKTRGQQVTLRCSPKSGHDTVSWYQQALGQGPQFIFQYYEEEERQRGNFPDRFSGHQFPNYSSELNVNALLLGDSALYLCASSSGTARYGYTFGSGTRLTVV.

The chain joins TRBV6-5 to TRBJ2-1; no definite D call. This CDR3 spans 12 amino acids. Germline lookup yields CDR1 MNHEY and CDR2 SVGAGI. V shed 8 bases and J shed 5 bases, with 10 bases lying between them. The DNA for the CDR3 is TGTGCCAGCCGCGGAACTAACAATGAGCAGTTCTTC. Residues: CASRGTNNEQFF.

The gene calls are TRBV4-2 and TRBJ2-3; D not resolved. The germline V gene encodes CDR1 LGHNA and CDR2 YNFKEQ. The CDR3 runs 14 residues. The V and J ends lost 1 base and 2 bases respectively, with 7 bases between them. CDR3 DNA sequence: TGTGCCAGCAGCCAAGCCCCCGTCACAGATACGCAGTATTTT. It specifies CASSQAPVTDTQYF.

The chain links TRBV28 to TRBJ2-7; TRBD2 might be the D (6 bases). The germline CDR1 and CDR2 sequences are MDHEN and SYDVKM. The CDR3 covers 14 residues. The V end was cut by 5 bases, the J end by 7 bases, with 18 bases between. The CDR3 here is CASSLAGSTGEQYF. DNA of the CDR3: TGTGCCAGCAGTCTAGCCGGGAGTACGGGGGAGCAGTACTTC.

This chain links TRBV6-5 with TRBJ2-7; 11 nucleotides line up with TRBD2. CDR3 size: 15 residues. CDR1 MNHEY and CDR2 SVGAGI come from the germline V gene. V dropped 5 bases and J dropped 1; count of bases not matched to a gene: 4. CDR3 residues: CASSIIAGGSYEQYF. In DNA, the CDR3 is TGTGCCAGCAGTATAATAGCGGGAGGGTCCTACGAGCAGTACTTC.

The V call is TRBV28, the J call TRBJ2-7; 7 bases are shared with TRBD1. The CDR3 consists of 14 residues. The V segment lost 6 bases and the J segment 2 bases; nucleotides outside the gene matches: 7. Germline V gene lookup returns CDR1 MDHEN and CDR2 SYDVKM. CDR3: CASSRQTGPYEQYF. In nucleotides, the CDR3 is TGTGCCAGCAGCCGCCAGACAGGGCCCTACGAGCAGTACTTC.

The chain combines TRBV5-4 with TRBJ1-1; D unresolved. Trimming stripped 2 bases from V and 2 bases from J, with 7 bases between. CDR1 SGHNT and CDR2 YYREEE come from the germline V gene (reference sequence). This CDR3 has 13 residues. The CDR3 bases are TGTGCCAGCAGCTTTCAAACTAACACTGAAGCTTTCTTT. Its protein product is CASSFQTNTEAFF. Full variable domain (remainder filled in from reference TRBV5-4 and TRBJ1-1): ETGVTQSPTHLIKTRGQQVTLRCSSQSGHNTVSWYQQALGQGPQFIFQYYREEENGRGNFPPRFSGLQFPNYSSELNVNALELDDSALYLCASSFQTNTEAFFGQGTRLTVV.

The chain employs TRBV29-1 and TRBJ2-1; 9 nucleotides align to TRBD2. Germline V CDR1 and CDR2: SQVTM, ANQGSEA. The length of the CDR3 is 16 residues. J gave up 4 bases and V 1 base, and 8 bases lay outside the gene matches. The CDR3 bases are TGCAGCGTTGAAGGGAGGGCTAGCGGGATTTACAATGAGCAGTTCTTC. Translating it yields CSVEGRASGIYNEQFF.

The V and J genes are TRBV3-1 (or the pseudogene TRBV3-2) and TRBJ1-2; 7 bases line up with TRBD1. V trimming: 2 bases; J trimming: 0 bases; junction bases outside the gene matches: 6. The CDR3 loop spans 16 amino acids. Germline V gene lookup returns CDR1 LGHDT and CDR2 YNNKEL (reference sequence). CDR3 in amino acids: CASSQHGTATNYGYTF. CDR3 DNA sequence: TGTGCCAGCAGCCAACACGGGACAGCGACTAACTATGGCTACACCTTC.

V usage is TRBV7-9 and J usage is TRBJ2-7; TRBD2 matches 7 bases. The V gene end was trimmed by 5 bases and the J gene end by 5 bases; junction bases not matched to a gene: 12. This CDR3 region has 15 residues. The germline gives CDR1 SEHNR, CDR2 FQNEAQ (reference sequence). CDR3 nucleotides: TGTGCCAGCAGCACTATTCAAGCGGGACTCGACGAGCAGTACTTC. As protein: CASSTIQAGLDEQYF.

V gene TRBV5-1 combines with J gene TRBJ2-7; TRBD2 matches at 11 bases. Trimming removed 0 bases from V and 10 bases from J; junction bases left unmatched: 15. CDR3 length: 17 amino acids. Germline CDR1 and CDR2: SGHRS and YFSETQ. The CDR3 region is CASSLVSGASGRPPQYF. CDR3 coding DNA: TGCGCCAGCAGCTTGGTTTCAGGGGCTAGCGGGAGGCCCCCCCAGTACTTC.

This clone was counted once. The V gene is TRBV2, the J gene TRBJ1-3; TRBD1 agrees at 8 bases. V lost 4 bases and J lost 0; bases outside the gene matches: 8. The CDR3 is 17 residues long. CDR1 is SNHLY, CDR2 FYNNEI, per germline. In DNA, the CDR3 is TGTGCCAGCAGTGCTACAGGGGGTCTTAACTCTGGAAACACCATATATTTT. It translates to CASSATGGLNSGNTIYF.

The chain couples TRBV11-2 to TRBJ2-7; D is perhaps TRBD2 (6 bases). The CDR3 is 14 residues long. The germline gives CDR1 SGHAT, CDR2 FQNNGV. With 7 bases removed from V and 9 bases from J, the gap between germline ends came to 22 bases. The DNA for the CDR3 is TGTGCCAGCACCGCCACCCGGGACTCCTTAGGGCAGTACTTC. Protein product: CASTATRDSLGQYF.

The chain recombines TRBV7-9 with TRBJ2-3, with D perhaps TRBD2 (6 bases). V shed 3 bases and J shed 1 base, with 8 bases lying between them. Germline V gene data show CDR1 as SEHNR and CDR2 as FQNEAQ (reference sequence). The CDR3 sequence is 14 residues long. CDR3 residues: CASSFGGGTDTQYF. CDR3 bases: TGTGCCAGCAGCTTTGGCGGGGGCACAGATACGCAGTATTTT.

J is TRBJ2-7 and V is TRBV7-2; 7 positions match TRBD1. The CDR3 totals 14 residues. V was pared by 6 bases and J by 4 bases, with 9 bases of the junction left unmatched. Germline CDR1 SGHTA, CDR2 FQGNSA. The CDR3 sequence is CASSTGTDKYEQYF. CDR3 in DNA: TGTGCCAGCAGTACCGGGACAGACAAATACGAGCAGTACTTC.

The chain is built from TRBV30 and TRBJ1-2; D ambiguous. The V end lost 4 bases, the J end lost 8 bases, and 17 bases lay between the germline ends. Germline V gene data show CDR1 as GTSNPN and CDR2 as SVGIG (reference sequence). This CDR3 is 13 amino acids long. The CDR3 DNA is TGTGCCTGGAAAATGGTCTGGGCCCGAGGCTACACCTTC. It yields the protein CAWKMVWARGYTF.

The chain is built from TRBV5-5 and TRBJ2-1; no clear D gene. Germline CDR1 is SGHKS and CDR2 is YYEKEE (reference sequence). This CDR3 has 14 residues. Trimming removed 0 bases at V and 5 bases at J, with 9 bases between. As DNA, the CDR3 is TGTGCCAGCAGCTTGGGTAGTAGCCACAATGAGCAGTTCTTC. The encoded protein is CASSLGSSHNEQFF.

The J gene is TRBJ2-7, the V gene TRBV5-1; 8 bases line up with TRBD2. V was pared by 0 bases and J by 2 bases, with 7 bases of the junction left unmatched. Germline values: CDR1 SGHRS, CDR2 YFSETQ. CDR3 length: 16 amino acids. The CDR3 is CASSLAVAGGTYEQYF. Here the CDR3 DNA reads TGCGCCAGCAGCTTGGCCGTCGCGGGAGGTACCTACGAGCAGTACTTC. The full variable domain, with the rest looked up from reference TRBV5-1 and TRBJ2-7, is KAGVTQTPRYLIKTRGQQVTLSCSPISGHRSVSWYQQTPGQGLQFLFEYFSETQRNKGNFPGRFSGRQFSNSRSEMNVSTLELGDSALYLCASSLAVAGGTYEQYFGPGTRLTVT.

This chain connects TRBV13 to TRBJ1-2, with TRBD1 as a possible D gene (5 bases). The V gene's germline CDR1 is PRHDT and CDR2 FYEKMQ (reference sequence). The germline V and J ends were trimmed by 5 bases and 3 bases, with 16 bases remaining between them. CDR3 length: 15 residues. Here the CDR3 DNA reads TGTGCCAGCAGCCGTTGGGGGACTGGAGACTATGGCTACACCTTC. Translating gives CASSRWGTGDYGYTF.

The V and J genes are TRBV5-5 and TRBJ2-2; the D is unclear. This CDR3 region has 15 residues. CDR1 and CDR2 from the germline V gene are SGHKS and YYEKEE (reference sequence). V gave up 1 base and J gave up 2 bases, with 9 bases separating them. The CDR3 DNA reads TGTGCCAGCAGCTTGAATTCCAGAAACACCGGGGAGCTGTTTTTT. It translates to CASSLNSRNTGELFF.

The table lists this clone with a few counts. The V and J genes are TRBV4-1 and TRBJ1-2, with D unclear. Germline V gene sequence: CDR1 MGHRA, CDR2 YSYEKL. The ends were cut back, 0 bases at V and 4 bases at J, with 9 bases in the middle. The CDR3 has 14 residues. This CDR3 is CASSQERGSYGYTF. The CDR3 coding sequence is TGCGCCAGCAGCCAAGAGAGAGGGTCCTATGGCTACACCTTC.

The chain couples TRBV5-1 to TRBJ2-5; 8 bases are a match to TRBD1. This CDR3 has 13 residues. The germline gives CDR1 SGHRS, CDR2 YFSETQ. V lost 4 bases to trimming and J lost 5 bases; unmatched junction nucleotides: 4. DNA for the CDR3: TGCGCCAGCAGCCGCCAGGGGGCTGAGACCCAGTACTTC. Its translation: CASSRQGAETQYF.

The genes are TRBV9 and TRBJ2-1, with a tentative D call TRBD2 (6 bases). The CDR3 sequence is 15 residues long. Trimming shortened V by 3 bases and J by 2 bases, and 12 bases separated the two germline ends. The germline CDR1 and CDR2 sequences are SGDLS and YYNGEE. CDR3 residues: CASSASGLTYNEQFF. The CDR3 bases are TGTGCCAGCAGCGCCAGCGGGCTCACCTACAATGAGCAGTTCTTC. The full variable domain, in which reference TRBV9 and TRBJ2-1 provide the parts outside the CDR3, is DSGVTQTPKHLITATGQRVTLRCSPRSGDLSVYWYQQSLDQGLQFLIQYYNGEERAKGNILERFSAQQFPDLHSELNLSSLELGDSALYFCASSASGLTYNEQFFGPGTRLTVL.

V and J are TRBV19 and TRBJ1-2; 8 nucleotides match TRBD1. This CDR3 spans 11 amino acids. Looked up from germline, CDR1 is LNHDA and CDR2 is SQIVND (reference sequence). Trimming at V came to 10 bases and at J to 8 bases, leaving 6 bases not matched to a gene. The DNA for the CDR3 is TGTGCCACCCCGACAGGGGAGGGCTACACCTTC. It specifies CATPTGEGYTF.

This sequence joins TRBV6-2 or TRBV6-3 and TRBJ1-5; D may be TRBD1 (6 bases). The CDR3 has 15 residues. Germline values: CDR1 MNHEY, CDR2 SVGEGT. Trimming pared 5 bases from V and 5 bases from J, leaving 16 bases between. CDR3 nucleotide sequence: TGTGCCAGCAGTCTAAACAGGGCCGGGTATCAGCCCCAGCATTTT. Translated, it gives CASSLNRAGYQPQHF.

The J gene is TRBJ2-1, the V gene TRBV11-2, with a possible D match to TRBD2 (6 bases). The germline V and J ends were trimmed by 4 bases and 4 bases, with 11 bases remaining between them. CDR3 length: 14 residues. Germline V gives CDR1 SGHAT, CDR2 FQNNGV. The CDR3 nucleotides read TGTGCCAGCAGCTCCCACGGGGGTTACAATGAGCAGTTCTTC. As protein: CASSSHGGYNEQFF.

The gene calls are TRBV5-1 and TRBJ1-5, with a tentative D call TRBD1 (5 bases). V was trimmed by 0 bases and J by 4 bases, leaving 11 bases between them. In germline, CDR1 is SGHRS, CDR2 YFSETQ. CDR3 length: 15 residues. The CDR3 protein is CASSLDSTANQPQHF. The CDR3 DNA reads as TGCGCCAGCAGCTTGGATTCGACAGCGAATCAGCCCCAGCATTTT.

V and J are TRBV7-9 and TRBJ2-7; a possible D gene is TRBD2 (5 bases). Trimming shortened V by 1 base and J by 5 bases, and 12 bases separated the two germline ends. The germline V gene encodes CDR1 SEHNR and CDR2 FQNEAQ (reference sequence). The CDR3 is 14 amino acids. CDR3 in DNA: TGTGCCAGCAGCTTAGAGCTTCCGGGGAACGAGCAGTACTTC. This sequence encodes CASSLELPGNEQYF.

The rearrangement joins TRBV4-1 to TRBJ2-3; 9 nucleotides match TRBD1. The V and J ends lost 1 base and 7 bases, in that order; junction bases with no gene match: 21. CDR1 is MGHRA and CDR2 is YSYEKL in the germline V gene. CDR3 length: 20 amino acids. Here the CDR3 DNA reads TGCGCCAGCAGCCAAGGGGGGACAGGGCGGGGAGCAGGAGAGACCCATACGCAGTATTTT. Translation gives CASSQGGTGRGAGETHTQYF.